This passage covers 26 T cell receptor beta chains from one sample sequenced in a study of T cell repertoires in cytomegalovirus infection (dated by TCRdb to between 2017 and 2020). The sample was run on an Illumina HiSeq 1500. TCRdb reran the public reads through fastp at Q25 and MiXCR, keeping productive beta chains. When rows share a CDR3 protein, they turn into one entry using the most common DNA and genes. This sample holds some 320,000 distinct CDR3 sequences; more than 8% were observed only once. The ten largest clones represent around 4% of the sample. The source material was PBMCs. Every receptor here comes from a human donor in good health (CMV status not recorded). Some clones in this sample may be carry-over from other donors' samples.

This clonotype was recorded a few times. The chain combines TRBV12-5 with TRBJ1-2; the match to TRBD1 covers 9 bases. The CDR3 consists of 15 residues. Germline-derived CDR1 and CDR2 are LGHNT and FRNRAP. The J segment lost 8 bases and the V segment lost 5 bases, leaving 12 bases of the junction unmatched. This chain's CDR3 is CASGPSGQGIAGYTF. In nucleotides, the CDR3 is TGTGCTAGTGGTCCTTCCGGACAGGGGATCGCGGGCTACACCTTC.

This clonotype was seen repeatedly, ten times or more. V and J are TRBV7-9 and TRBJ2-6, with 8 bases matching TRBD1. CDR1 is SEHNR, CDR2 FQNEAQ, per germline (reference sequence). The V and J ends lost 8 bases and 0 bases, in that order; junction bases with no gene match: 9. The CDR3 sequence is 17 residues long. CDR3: CASGKDRGGSGANVLTF. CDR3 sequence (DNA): TGTGCCAGCGGAAAAGACAGGGGTGGCTCTGGGGCCAACGTCCTGACTTTC.

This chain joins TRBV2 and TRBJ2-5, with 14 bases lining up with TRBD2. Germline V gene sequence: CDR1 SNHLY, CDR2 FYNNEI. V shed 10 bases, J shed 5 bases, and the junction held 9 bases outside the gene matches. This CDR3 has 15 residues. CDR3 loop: CAIPTSGGALETQYF. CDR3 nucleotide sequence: TGTGCCATCCCGACTAGCGGGGGGGCCCTGGAGACCCAGTACTTC.

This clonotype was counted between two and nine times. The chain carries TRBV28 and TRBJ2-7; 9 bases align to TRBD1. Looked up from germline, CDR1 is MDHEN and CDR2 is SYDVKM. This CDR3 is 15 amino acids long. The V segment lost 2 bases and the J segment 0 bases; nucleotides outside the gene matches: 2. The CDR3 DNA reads TGTGCCAGCAGTTTAAGGACAGGGGTCTCCTACGAGCAGTACTTC. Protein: CASSLRTGVSYEQYF. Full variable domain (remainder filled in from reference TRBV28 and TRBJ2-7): DVKVTQSSRYLVKRTGEKVFLECVQDMDHENMFWYRQDPGLGLRLIYFSYDVKMKEKGDIPEGYSVSREKKERFSLILESASTNQTSMYLCASSLRTGVSYEQYFGPGTRLTVT.

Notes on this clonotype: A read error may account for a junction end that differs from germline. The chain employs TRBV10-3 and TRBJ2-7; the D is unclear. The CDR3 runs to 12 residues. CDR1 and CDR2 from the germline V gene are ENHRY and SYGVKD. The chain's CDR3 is CAISELSCEQYF. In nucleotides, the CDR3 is TGTGCCATCAGTGAACTCTCCTGCGAGCAGTACTTC.

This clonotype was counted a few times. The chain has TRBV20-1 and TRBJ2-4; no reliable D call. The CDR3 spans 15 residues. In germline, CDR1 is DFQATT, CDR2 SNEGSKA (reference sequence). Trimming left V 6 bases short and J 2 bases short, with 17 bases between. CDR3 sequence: CSAQRRLGSKNIQYF. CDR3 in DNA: TGCAGTGCCCAGCGCCGGTTAGGGTCCAAAAACATTCAGTACTTC.

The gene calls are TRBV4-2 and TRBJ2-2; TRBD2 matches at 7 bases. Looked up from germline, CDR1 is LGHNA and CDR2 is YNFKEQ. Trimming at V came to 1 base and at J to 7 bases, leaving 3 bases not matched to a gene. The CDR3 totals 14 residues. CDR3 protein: CASSQGGGNGELFF. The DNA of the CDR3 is TGTGCCAGCAGCCAAGGGGGGGGTAACGGGGAGCTGTTTTTT.

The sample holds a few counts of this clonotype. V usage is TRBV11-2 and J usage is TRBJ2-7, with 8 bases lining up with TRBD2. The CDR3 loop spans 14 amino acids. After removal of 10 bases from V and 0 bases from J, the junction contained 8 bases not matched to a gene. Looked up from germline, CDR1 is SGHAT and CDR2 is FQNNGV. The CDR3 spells CATGLAGPSYEQYF. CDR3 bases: TGTGCCACGGGGCTAGCGGGCCCCTCCTACGAGCAGTACTTC.

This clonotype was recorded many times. The CDR3 is CATSRDPRDRDGETQYF. The DNA for the CDR3 is TGTGCCACCAGCAGAGATCCCCGGGACAGGGATGGAGAGACCCAGTACTTC. V and J are TRBV15 and TRBJ2-5, with 9 nucleotides matching TRBD1. The CDR3 is made up of 17 amino acids. The trim removed 0 bases at V and 4 bases at J, leaving 9 bases unmatched. CDR1 is LNHNV, CDR2 YYDKDF, per germline (reference sequence).

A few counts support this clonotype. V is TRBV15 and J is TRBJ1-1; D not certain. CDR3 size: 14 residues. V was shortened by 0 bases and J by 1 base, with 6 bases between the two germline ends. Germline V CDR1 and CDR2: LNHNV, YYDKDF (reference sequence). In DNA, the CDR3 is TGTGCCACCAGCAGAGATGAGGGGAACACTGAAGCTTTCTTT. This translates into CATSRDEGNTEAFF. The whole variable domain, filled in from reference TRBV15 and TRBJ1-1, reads DAMVIQNPRYQVTQFGKPVTLSCSQTLNHNVMYWYQQKSSQAPKLLFHYYDKDFNNEADTPDNFQSRRPNTSFCFLDIRSPGLGDTAMYLCATSRDEGNTEAFFGQGTRLTVV.

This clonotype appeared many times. The CDR3 region is CASSLTRMETQYF. The CDR3 bases are TGTGCCAGCAGTTTAACCAGGATGGAGACCCAGTACTTC. The rearrangement joins TRBV28 to TRBJ2-5; D gene uncertain. Germline V gene data show CDR1 as MDHEN and CDR2 as SYDVKM. The CDR3 is made up of 13 amino acids. The V gene lost 2 bases and the J gene lost 5 bases, with 9 bases spanning the gap.

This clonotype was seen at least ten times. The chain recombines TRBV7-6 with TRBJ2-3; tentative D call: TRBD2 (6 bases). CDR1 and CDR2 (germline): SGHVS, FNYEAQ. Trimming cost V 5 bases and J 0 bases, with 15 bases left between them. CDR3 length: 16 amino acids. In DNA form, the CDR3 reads TGTGCCAGCAGCCCCCTCCTGACTAGAAGCACAGATACGCAGTATTTT. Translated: CASSPLLTRSTDTQYF.

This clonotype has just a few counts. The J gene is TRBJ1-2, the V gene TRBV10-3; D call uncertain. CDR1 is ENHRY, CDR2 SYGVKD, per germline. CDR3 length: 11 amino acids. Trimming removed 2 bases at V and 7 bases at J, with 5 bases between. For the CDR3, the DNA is TGTGCCATCAGTGAGGGGAGTGGCTACACCTTC. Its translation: CAISEGSGYTF.

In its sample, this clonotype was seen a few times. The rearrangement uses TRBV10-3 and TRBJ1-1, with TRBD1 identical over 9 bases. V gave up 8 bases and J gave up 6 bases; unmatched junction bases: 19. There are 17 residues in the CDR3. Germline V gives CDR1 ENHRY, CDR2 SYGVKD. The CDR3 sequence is CAIQDGRSRDRDPEAFF. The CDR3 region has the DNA TGTGCCATCCAAGACGGACGTTCCCGGGACAGGGACCCTGAAGCTTTCTTT.

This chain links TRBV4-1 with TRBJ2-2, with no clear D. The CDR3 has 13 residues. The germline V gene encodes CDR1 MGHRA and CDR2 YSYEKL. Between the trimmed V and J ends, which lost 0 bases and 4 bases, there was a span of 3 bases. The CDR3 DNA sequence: TGCGCCAGCAGCCAAGAGCGCACCGGGGAGCTGTTTTTT. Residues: CASSQERTGELFF.

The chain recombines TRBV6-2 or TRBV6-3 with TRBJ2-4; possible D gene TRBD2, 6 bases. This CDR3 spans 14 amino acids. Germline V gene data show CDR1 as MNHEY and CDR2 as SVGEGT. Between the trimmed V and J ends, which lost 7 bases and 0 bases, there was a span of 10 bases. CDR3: CASTLGLAKNIQYF. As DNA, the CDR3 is TGTGCCAGCACGTTGGGACTAGCCAAAAACATTCAGTACTTC.

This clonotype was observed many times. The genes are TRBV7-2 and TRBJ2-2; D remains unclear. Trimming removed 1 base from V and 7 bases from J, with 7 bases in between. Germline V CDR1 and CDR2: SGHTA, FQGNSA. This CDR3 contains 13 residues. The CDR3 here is CASSLDGNGELFF. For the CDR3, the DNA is TGTGCCAGCAGCTTAGACGGAAACGGGGAGCTGTTTTTT.

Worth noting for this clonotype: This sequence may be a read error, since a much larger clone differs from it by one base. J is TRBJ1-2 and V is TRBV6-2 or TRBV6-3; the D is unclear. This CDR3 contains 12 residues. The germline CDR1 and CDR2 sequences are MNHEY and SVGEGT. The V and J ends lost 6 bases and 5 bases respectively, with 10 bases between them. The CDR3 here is CASSDPGYGYTF. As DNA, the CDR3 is TGTGCCAGCAGCGATCCGGGGTATGGCTACACCTTC.

CDR3 sequence reads: CASSSFRGRDERTF. CDR3 in DNA: TGTGCCAGCAGCTCGTTCAGGGGGCGCGACGAAAGAACTTTC. The chain couples TRBV11-2 to TRBJ2-6; 8 bases map to TRBD1. The CDR3 covers 14 residues. Trimming took 4 bases from V and 19 from J; bases not matched to a gene: 15. CDR1 and CDR2 from the germline V gene are SGHAT and FQNNGV.

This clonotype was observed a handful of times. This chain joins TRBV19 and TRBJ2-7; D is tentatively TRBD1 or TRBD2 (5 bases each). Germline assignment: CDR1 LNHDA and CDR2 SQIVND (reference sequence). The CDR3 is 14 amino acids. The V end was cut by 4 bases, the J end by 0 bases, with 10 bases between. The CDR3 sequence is CASSTGPLSYEQYF. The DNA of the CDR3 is TGTGCCAGTAGTACGGGACCGCTCTCCTACGAGCAGTACTTC.

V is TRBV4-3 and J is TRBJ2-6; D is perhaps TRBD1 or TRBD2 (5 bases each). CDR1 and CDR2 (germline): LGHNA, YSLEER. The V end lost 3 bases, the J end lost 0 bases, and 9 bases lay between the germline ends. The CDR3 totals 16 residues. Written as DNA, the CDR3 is TGCGCCAGCAGCCAGGGGGTCCCCTCTGGGGCCAACGTCCTGACTTTC. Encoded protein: CASSQGVPSGANVLTF.

DNA of the CDR3: TGTGCCAGTACCCTAGGAGGGGGCCGGAGCAATCAGCCCCAGCATTTT. This codes for CASTLGGGRSNQPQHF. V and J are TRBV19 and TRBJ1-5; the match to TRBD1 covers 7 bases. Trimming at V came to 7 bases and at J to 1 base, leaving 10 bases not matched to a gene. The CDR3 has 16 amino acids. Germline lookup yields CDR1 LNHDA and CDR2 SQIVND (reference sequence).

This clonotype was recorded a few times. CDR3 in amino acids: CASSYGRGQTNEKLFF. The DNA for the CDR3 is TGTGCCAGCAGTTACGGGAGGGGGCAGACTAATGAAAAACTGTTTTTT. V usage is TRBV6-8 and J usage is TRBJ1-4; 7 bases line up with TRBD1. CDR1 and CDR2 from the germline V gene are MNHGY and SAAAGT. The CDR3 runs 16 residues. V was clipped by 2 bases and J by 2 bases; unmatched bases: 5.

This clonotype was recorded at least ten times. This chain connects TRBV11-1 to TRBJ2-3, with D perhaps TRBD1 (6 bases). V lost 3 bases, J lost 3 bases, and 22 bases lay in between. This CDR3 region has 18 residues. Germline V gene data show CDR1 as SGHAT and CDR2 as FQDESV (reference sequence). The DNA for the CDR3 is TGTGCCAGCAGCTTTAGTCTTTCCGGGACATTTGCGACAGATACGCAGTATTTT. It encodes CASSFSLSGTFATDTQYF.

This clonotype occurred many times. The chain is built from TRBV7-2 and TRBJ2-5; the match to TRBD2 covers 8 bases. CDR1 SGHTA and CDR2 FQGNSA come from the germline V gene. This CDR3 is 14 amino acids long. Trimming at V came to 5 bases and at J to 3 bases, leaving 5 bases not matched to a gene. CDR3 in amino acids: CASSRRGVKETQYF. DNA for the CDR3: TGTGCCAGCAGCCGGCGGGGGGTAAAAGAGACCCAGTACTTC.

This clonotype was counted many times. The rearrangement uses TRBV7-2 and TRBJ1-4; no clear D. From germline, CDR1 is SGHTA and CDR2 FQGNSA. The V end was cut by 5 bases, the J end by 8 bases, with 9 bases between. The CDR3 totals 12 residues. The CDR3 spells CASSPVGEKLFF. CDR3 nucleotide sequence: TGTGCCAGCAGCCCCGTAGGGGAAAAACTGTTTTTT.